This note documents a single TCR beta chain sequence. There are 15 residues in the CDR3. The germline V gene encodes CDR1 SGHTS and CDR2 YDEGEE. V was shortened by 2 bases and J by 0 bases, with 8 bases between the two germline ends. The data are from a study of OX40 agonist ivuxolimab in advanced cancers. Overall study context: While on treatment, patients had intravenous ivuxolimab at 0.01 to 10 mg/kg every 2 weeks.

The protocol was immunoSEQ multiplex PCR, while the TCRdb copy is restricted to in-frame clones and leaves out a portion. The sample has nearly 80,000 clones, about nine tenths seen once. The clonotype was recovered from an adult with an advanced solid tumor such as melanoma, head and neck, liver or kidney cancer. V usage is TRBV5-8 and J usage is TRBJ2-2; no definite D call. The specimen comprised CD4+ or CD8+ T cells sorted from blood, sampled in a trial of the OX40 agonist ivuxolimab. The CDR3 sequence: CASSFIRSNTGELFF. The CDR3 DNA reads as TGTGCCAGCAGCTTCATTCGTTCGAACACCGGGGAGCTGTTTTTT.